This T cell receptor (beta chain) appears in the sequencing data of a study of T cells after yellow fever vaccination. This clonotype has a handful of counts. Its target is unknown. TCRdb independently ran MiXCR on the 5' RACE reads; one entry per CDR3 protein. The table shows about 160,000 distinct CDR3 sequences, with 7% to 10% occurring only once. Germline V lookup: CDR1 SQVTM, CDR2 ANQGSEA. The CDR3 sequence is 12 residues long. Trimming removed 4 bases at V and 0 bases at J, with 6 bases between. Study conclusions and caveats: There was a possibility that FACS-sorted repertoires contained abundant clonotypes contaminating from the bulk population.

The sample was CD8+ T cells sorted from PBMCs, taken 45 days after the yellow fever booster vaccination. The receptor comes from a man aged 18-30 years who received the YFV17D yellow fever vaccine. The chain couples TRBV29-1 to TRBJ1-1; D gene ambiguous. CDR3 protein: CSVVAVNTEAFF. In DNA, the CDR3 is TGCAGCGTTGTTGCGGTGAACACTGAAGCTTTCTTT.